Listed below are T cell receptor beta chains from one sample, sequenced in a study of blood T cells in healthy people across ages. Each CDR3 protein gets one entry after TCRdb re-called the 5' RACE reads with MiXCR. The data contain about 1.4 million distinct CDR3 sequences, almost 60% of them singletons. Material for sequencing was blood. All receptors derive from a man aged 18 to 29 in good health. Each CDR3 is given with its conserved first and last residue. The D gene is left open where the match is weak. Rows give clone size only sometimes, using once, few, many, or a class for an expanded clone.

TRBV4-1	TRBJ1-6	.	.	TGCGCCAGCAGCCCGCAGGGGATGGTGTATAATTCACCCCTCCACTTT	CASSPQGMVYNSPLHF
TRBV4-2	TRBJ2-3	.	TRBD2	TGTGCCAGCCGAGGACTAGCAACAGATACGCAGTATTTT	CASRGLATDTQYF
TRBV20-1	TRBJ2-3	.	TRBD2	TGCAGTGCTATACTAGCGGGAGGTTATCGCACAGATACGCAGTATTTT	CSAILAGGYRTDTQYF
TRBV20-1	TRBJ2-3	.	.	TGCAGTGCTCCCTCTGCGGGGCCTAGCACAGATACGCAGTATTTT	CSAPSAGPSTDTQYF
TRBV4-1	TRBJ2-1	.	TRBD2	TGCGCCAGCAGCCTGGTACCCGGGACTAGGAATGAGCAGTTCTTC	CASSLVPGTRNEQFF
TRBV6-6	TRBJ1-1	.	.	TGTGCCAGCAGTTACTATGGTGGCACTGAAGCTTTCTTT	CASSYYGGTEAFF
TRBV29-1	TRBJ2-1	few	TRBD2	TGCAGCGTTGAGCTTACTAGCGACAATGAGCAGTTCTTC	CSVELTSDNEQFF
TRBV28	TRBJ1-2	.	.	TGTGCCAGCAGTTTAACAGGAGTGTGGGATTATGGCTACACCTTC	CASSLTGVWDYGYTF
TRBV29-1	TRBJ2-6	.	TRBD2	TGCAGCGTTGTCACTAGCGGGGGAAGCGGAGGGGCCAACGTCCTGACTTTC	CSVVTSGGSGGANVLTF
TRBV20-1	TRBJ2-1	few	.	TGCAGTGCTAAGACAGTAAGCTCCTACAATGAGCAGTTCTTC	CSAKTVSSYNEQFF
TRBV5-1	TRBJ2-1	.	TRBD2	TGCGCCAGCAGCTTTGGAGGCGGGAGGGTGTCCTACAATGAGCAGTTCTTC	CASSFGGGRVSYNEQFF
TRBV12-3/TRBV12-4	TRBJ2-2	.	TRBD1	TGTGCCAGCAGTAAACAGGGGACCTCGAACACCGGGGAGCTGTTTTTT	CASSKQGTSNTGELFF
TRBV10-3	TRBJ2-3	.	.	TGTACCATCAGCGAGGGACCGGAGACAGATACGCAGTATTTT	CTISEGPETDTQYF
TRBV6-2/TRBV6-3	TRBJ1-5	few	TRBD1	TGTGCCAGCAGCACAGGGGCCAGCAATCAGCCCCAGCATTTT	CASSTGASNQPQHF
TRBV28	TRBJ2-7	.	TRBD1	TGTGCCAGCAGGGGACAGGGCCTGGCCTTGTATGAGTACTTC	CASRGQGLALYEYF
TRBV11-2	TRBJ2-3	once	TRBD2	TGTGCCAGCAGCTTAGATCACCCAGCGGGACCTTTCAGAGATACGCAGTATTTT	CASSLDHPAGPFRDTQYF
TRBV7-2	TRBJ1-1	.	TRBD1	TGTGCCAGCAGCTTAGCCTGGACAGGGCAGAACACTGAAGCTTTCTTT	CASSLAWTGQNTEAFF
TRBV4-2	TRBJ2-7	.	.	TGTGCCAGCAGCCAGAATCAGGCCTACGAGCAGTACTTC	CASSQNQAYEQYF
TRBV25-1	TRBJ2-7	few	TRBD1	TGTGCCAGCAGTGGTGACCGTTTCCGGGACAGTCAGTACTTC	CASSGDRFRDSQYF
TRBV20-1	TRBJ2-5	few	TRBD2	TGCAGTGCTAGAGATATCCTAGCGGGACAAGAGACCCAGTACTTC	CSARDILAGQETQYF
TRBV20-1	TRBJ2-7	.	.	TGCAGTGCTAGGCAGGGGAGCTCCTACGAGCAGTACTTC	CSARQGSSYEQYF
TRBV7-2	TRBJ2-1	.	.	TGTGCCAGCAGCTCCACGGGACTCGCCTACAATGAGCAGTTCTTC	CASSSTGLAYNEQFF
TRBV10-1	TRBJ2-3	few	.	TGCGCCAGCAGCGCTGATCCGGGAGATACGCAGTATTTT	CASSADPGDTQYF
TRBV6-1	TRBJ2-7	.	.	TGTGCCAGCAGCGCAGGACTGGCTACGACCTACGAGCAGTACTTC	CASSAGLATTYEQYF
TRBV20-1	TRBJ2-3	.	TRBD2	TGCAGTGCTAGTTCGTTGAGTGCGGGAGTCCCCCATACGCAGTATTTT	CSASSLSAGVPHTQYF
TRBV29-1	TRBJ1-2	.	.	TGCAGCGTCGGCGGGGTATTGGGCTATGGCTACACCTTC	CSVGGVLGYGYTF
TRBV28	TRBJ1-6	.	.	TGTGCCAGCAGCCTGGGTTTTAAAGCCTATAATTCACCCCTCCACTTT	CASSLGFKAYNSPLHF
TRBV14	TRBJ2-5	once	.	TGTGCCAGCAGCCAAGAGGCAGGGAAAGAGACCCAGTACTTC	CASSQEAGKETQYF
TRBV2	TRBJ1-2	.	.	TGTGCCAGCAGTGGTAGCCGGACACCTATTGGAGGCTACACCTTC	CASSGSRTPIGGYTF
TRBV6-5	TRBJ2-7	.	.	TGTGCCAGCAGTGACTCCGTTGTACAGGTCGAGCAGTACTTC	CASSDSVVQVEQYF
TRBV4-1	TRBJ1-5	.	TRBD1	TGCGCCAGCAGCCATGGACAGGTTGGACAGCCCCAGCATTTT	CASSHGQVGQPQHF
TRBV29-1	TRBJ2-1	.	TRBD1	TGCAGCGCCGGGACAGTCTCCTACAATGAGCAGTTCTTC	CSAGTVSYNEQFF
TRBV7-2	TRBJ1-6	.	.	TGTGCCAGCAGCCCTGGGTGGGGTAATTCACCCCTCCACTTT	CASSPGWGNSPLHF
TRBV13	TRBJ2-3	.	.	TGTGCCAGCAGCTCCAGGGGCTCGGCGGGGAGGGTCACAGATACGCAGTATTTT	CASSSRGSAGRVTDTQYF
TRBV6-5	TRBJ2-7	.	.	TGTGCCAGCAGTTACTCGAGTTCGCCGGGATACGGTGTCGAGCAGTACTTC	CASSYSSSPGYGVEQYF
TRBV6-2/TRBV6-3	TRBJ2-1	few	.	TGTGCCAGCACCCTGCTCAGGCGAAGCTCCTACAATGAGCAGTTCTTC	CASTLLRRSSYNEQFF
TRBV29-1	TRBJ1-2	.	.	TGCAGCGTGACAGCCGAGAATCTTTGCGGCTACACCTTC	CSVTAENLCGYTF